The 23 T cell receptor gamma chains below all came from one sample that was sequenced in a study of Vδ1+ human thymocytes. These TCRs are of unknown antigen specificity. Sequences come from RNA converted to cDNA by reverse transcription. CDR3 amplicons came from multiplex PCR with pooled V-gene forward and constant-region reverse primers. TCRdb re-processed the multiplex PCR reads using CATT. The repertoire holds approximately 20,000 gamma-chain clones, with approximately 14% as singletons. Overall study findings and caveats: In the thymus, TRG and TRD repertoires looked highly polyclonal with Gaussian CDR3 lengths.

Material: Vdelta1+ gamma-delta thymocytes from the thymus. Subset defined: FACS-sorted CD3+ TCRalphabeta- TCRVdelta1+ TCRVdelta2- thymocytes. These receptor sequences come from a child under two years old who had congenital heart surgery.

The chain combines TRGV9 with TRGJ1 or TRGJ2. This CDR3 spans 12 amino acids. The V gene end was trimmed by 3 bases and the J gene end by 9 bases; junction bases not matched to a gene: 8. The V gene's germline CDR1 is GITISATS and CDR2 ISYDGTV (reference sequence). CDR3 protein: CALWEFPLKKLF. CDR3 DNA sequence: TGTGCCTTGTGGGAGTTTCCCCTTAAGAAACTCTTT.

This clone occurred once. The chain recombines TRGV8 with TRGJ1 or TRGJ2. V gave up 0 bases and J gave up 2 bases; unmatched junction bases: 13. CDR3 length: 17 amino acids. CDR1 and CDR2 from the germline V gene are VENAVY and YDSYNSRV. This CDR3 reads CATWDRRTLGDYYKKLF. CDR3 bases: TGTGCCACCTGGGATAGGCGGACTCTGGGAGATTATTATAAGAAACTCTTT.

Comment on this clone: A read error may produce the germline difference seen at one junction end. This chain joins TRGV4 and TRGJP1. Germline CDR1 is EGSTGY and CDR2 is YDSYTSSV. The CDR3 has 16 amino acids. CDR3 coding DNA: TGTGCCACCTGGAATGGGTTTCATACCACTGGTTGGTTCAAGATATTT. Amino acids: CATWNGFHTTGWFKIF.

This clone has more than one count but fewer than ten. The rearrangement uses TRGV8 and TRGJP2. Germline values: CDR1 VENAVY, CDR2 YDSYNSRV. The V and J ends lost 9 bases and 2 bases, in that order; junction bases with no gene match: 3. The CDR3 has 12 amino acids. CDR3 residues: CATISSDWIKTF. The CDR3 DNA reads TGTGCCACCATAAGTAGTGATTGGATCAAGACGTTT.

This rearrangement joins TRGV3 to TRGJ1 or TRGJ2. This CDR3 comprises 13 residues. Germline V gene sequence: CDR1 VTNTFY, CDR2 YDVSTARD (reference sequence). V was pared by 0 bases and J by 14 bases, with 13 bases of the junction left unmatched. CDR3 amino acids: CATWDRRRAVELF. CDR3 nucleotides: TGTGCCACCTGGGACAGGCGGAGGGCCGTGGAACTCTTT.

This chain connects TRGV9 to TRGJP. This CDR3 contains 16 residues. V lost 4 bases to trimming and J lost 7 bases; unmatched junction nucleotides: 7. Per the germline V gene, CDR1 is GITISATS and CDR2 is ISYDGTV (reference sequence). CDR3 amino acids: CALWDSGELGKKIKVF. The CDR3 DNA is TGTGCCTTGTGGGATTCTGGGGAGTTGGGCAAAAAAATCAAGGTATTT.

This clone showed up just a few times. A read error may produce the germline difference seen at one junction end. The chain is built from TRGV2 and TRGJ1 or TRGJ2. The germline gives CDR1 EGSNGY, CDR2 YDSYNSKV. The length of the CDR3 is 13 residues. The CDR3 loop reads CAAWDGPGYKKLF. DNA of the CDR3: TGTGCCGCCTGGGACGGGCCAGGTTATAAGAAACTCTTT.

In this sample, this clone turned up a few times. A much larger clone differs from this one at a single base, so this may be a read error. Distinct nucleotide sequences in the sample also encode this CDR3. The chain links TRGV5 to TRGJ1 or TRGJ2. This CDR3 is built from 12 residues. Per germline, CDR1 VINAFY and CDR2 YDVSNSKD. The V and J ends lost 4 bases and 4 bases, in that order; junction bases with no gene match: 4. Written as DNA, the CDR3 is TGTGCCACCTGGGAGAGGTATTATAAGAAACTCTTT. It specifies CATWERYYKKLF.

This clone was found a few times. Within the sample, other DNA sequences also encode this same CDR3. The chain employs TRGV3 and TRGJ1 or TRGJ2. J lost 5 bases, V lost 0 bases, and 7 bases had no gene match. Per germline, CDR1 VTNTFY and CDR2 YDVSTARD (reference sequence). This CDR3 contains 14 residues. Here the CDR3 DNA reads TGTGCCACCTGGGACAGGCAAGGGGATTATAAGAAACTCTTT. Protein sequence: CATWDRQGDYKKLF.

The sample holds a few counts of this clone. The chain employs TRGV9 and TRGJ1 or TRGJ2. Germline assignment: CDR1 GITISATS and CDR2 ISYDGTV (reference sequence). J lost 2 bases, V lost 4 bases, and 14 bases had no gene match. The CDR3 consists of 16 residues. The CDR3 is CALWDRNILDYYKKLF. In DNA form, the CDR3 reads TGTGCCTTGTGGGACCGAAACATTTTGGATTATTATAAGAAACTCTTT.

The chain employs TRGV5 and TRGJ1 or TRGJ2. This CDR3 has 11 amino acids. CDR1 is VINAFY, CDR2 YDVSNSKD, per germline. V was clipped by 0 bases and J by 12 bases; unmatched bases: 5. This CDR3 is CATWDRERKLF. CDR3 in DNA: TGTGCCACCTGGGACAGGGAGCGGAAACTCTTT.

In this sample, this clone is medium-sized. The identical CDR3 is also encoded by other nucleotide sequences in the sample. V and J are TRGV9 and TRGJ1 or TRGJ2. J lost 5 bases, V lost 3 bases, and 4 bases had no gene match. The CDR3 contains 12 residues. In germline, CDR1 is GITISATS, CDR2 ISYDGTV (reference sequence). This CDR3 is CALWESHYKKLF. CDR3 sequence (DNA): TGTGCCTTGTGGGAGTCGCATTATAAGAAACTCTTT.

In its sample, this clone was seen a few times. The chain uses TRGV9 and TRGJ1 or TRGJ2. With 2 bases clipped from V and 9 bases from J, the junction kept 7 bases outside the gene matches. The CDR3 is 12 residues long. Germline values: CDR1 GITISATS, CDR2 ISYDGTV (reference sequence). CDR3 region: CALWEALIKKLF. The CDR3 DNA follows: TGTGCCTTGTGGGAGGCTCTAATTAAGAAACTCTTT.

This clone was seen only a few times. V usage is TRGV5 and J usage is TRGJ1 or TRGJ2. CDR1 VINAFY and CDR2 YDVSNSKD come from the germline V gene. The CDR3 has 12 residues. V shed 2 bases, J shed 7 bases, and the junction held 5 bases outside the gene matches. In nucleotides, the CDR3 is TGTGCCACCTGGGACAACGGGTATAAGAAACTCTTT. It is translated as CATWDNGYKKLF.

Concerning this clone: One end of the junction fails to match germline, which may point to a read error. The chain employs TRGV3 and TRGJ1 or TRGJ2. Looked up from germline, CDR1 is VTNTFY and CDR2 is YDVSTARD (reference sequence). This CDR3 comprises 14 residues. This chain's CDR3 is CATWDFSRYYKTLF. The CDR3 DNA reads TGTGCCACCTGGGATTTCTCTCGGTATTATAAGACACTCTTT.

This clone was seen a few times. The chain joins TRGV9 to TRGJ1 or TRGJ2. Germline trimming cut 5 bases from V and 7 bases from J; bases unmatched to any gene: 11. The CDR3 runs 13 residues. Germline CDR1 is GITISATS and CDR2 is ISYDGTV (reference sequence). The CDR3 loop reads CALWGRAGYKKLF. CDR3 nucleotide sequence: TGTGCCTTGTGGGGACGCGCGGGGTATAAGAAACTCTTT.

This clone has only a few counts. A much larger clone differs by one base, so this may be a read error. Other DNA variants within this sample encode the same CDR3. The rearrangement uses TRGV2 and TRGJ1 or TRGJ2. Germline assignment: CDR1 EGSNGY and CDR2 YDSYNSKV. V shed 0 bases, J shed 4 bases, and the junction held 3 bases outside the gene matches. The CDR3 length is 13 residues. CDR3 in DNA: TGTGCCACCTGGGACGGGACCTATTATAAGAAACTCTTT. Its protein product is CATWDGTYYKKLF.

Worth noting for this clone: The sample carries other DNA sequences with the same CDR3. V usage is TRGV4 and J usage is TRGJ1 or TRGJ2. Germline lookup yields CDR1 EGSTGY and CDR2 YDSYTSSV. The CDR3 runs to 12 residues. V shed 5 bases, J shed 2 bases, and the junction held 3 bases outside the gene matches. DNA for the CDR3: TGTGCCACCTGGGGTGATTATTATAAGAAACTCTTT. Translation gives CATWGDYYKKLF.

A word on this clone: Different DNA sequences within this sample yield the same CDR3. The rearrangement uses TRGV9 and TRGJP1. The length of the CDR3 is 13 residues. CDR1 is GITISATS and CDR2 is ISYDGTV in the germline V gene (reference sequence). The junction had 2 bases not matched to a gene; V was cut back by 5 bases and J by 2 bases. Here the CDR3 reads CALWVTTGWFKIF. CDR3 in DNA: TGTGCCTTGTGGGTGACCACTGGTTGGTTCAAGATATTT.

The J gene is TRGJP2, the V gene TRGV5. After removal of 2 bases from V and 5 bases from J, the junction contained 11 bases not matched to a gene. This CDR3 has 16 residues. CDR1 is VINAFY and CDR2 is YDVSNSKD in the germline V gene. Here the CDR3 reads CATWDTHGGSDWIKTF. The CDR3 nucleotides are TGTGCCACCTGGGACACCCACGGGGGAAGTGATTGGATCAAGACGTTT.

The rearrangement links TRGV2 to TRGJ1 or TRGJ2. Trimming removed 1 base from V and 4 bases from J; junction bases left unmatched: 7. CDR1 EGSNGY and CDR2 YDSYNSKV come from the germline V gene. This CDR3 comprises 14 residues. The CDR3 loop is CATWDGKGYYKKLF. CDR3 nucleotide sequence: TGTGCCACCTGGGACGGAAAAGGGTATTATAAGAAACTCTTT.

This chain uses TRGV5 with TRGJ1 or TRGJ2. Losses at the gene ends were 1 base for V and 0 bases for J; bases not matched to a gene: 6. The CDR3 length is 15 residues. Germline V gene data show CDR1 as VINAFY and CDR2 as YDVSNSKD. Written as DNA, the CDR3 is TGTGCCACCTGGGACAGATATTTGAATTATTATAAGAAACTCTTT. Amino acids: CATWDRYLNYYKKLF.

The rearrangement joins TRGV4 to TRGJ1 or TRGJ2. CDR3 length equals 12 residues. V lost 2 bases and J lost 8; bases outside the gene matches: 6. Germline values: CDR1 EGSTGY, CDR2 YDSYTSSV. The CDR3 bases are TGTGCCACCTGGGATGAGGCGCATAAGAAACTCTTT. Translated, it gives CATWDEAHKKLF.